Sequencing of this T cell receptor (beta chain) was carried out in a study of control samples from healthy donors and cancer patients (TCRdb year 2020). A remark on this clone: Its cognate antigen has yet to be identified. The input lacks base qualities; no much larger clone sits a single base away.

Relative to germline, V is 5 bases shorter and J is 7 bases shorter, with 15 bases between their ends. The CDR3, cysteine through phenylalanine, is 14 amino acids long. Solely the CDR3 DNA is kept, with 42 bases framed from the first base. The germline V gene gives CDR1 as SNHLY and CDR2 as FYNNEI. The library was obtained by the immunoSEQ multiplex PCR assay. The source is immuneACCESS, and TCRdb retained only in-frame sequences with V and J called. Part of the clones is not carried over; for the studies checked, unresolved V genes explain less than half of this, and the remainder is unexplained. In all, the sample holds under 150,000 clones, and roughly 87% of those were seen once. More than 8% of the sample rests with the top ten.

The rearrangement joined TRBV2 to TRBJ1-5; D gene: possibly TRBD1, on 6 matching bases. The receptor was isolated from a man in his forties or fifties in good health. Input material: blood. The DNA sequence is given as TGTGCCAGCAGTCCTGGAGGGGGGTGGCAGCCCCAGCATTTT. The encoded protein is CASSPGGGWQPQHF.